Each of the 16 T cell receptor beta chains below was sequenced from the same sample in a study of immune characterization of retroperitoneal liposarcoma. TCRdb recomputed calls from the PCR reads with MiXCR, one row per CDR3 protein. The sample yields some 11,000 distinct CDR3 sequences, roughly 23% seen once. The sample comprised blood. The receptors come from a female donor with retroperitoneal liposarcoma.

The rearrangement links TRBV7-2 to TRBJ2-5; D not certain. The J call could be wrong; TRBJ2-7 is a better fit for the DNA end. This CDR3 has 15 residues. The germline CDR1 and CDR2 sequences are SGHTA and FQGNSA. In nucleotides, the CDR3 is TGTGCCAGCACCATGGCCCTCGGGCCCTACTACGAGCAGTACTTC. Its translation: CASTMALGPYYEQYF.

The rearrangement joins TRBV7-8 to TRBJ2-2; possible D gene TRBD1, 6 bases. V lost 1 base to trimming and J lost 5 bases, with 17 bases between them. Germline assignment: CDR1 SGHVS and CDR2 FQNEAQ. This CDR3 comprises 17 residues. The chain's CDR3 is CASSLVYSRGGTGELFF. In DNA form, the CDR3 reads TGTGCCAGCAGCTTAGTATATTCCAGGGGTGGAACCGGGGAGCTGTTTTTT.

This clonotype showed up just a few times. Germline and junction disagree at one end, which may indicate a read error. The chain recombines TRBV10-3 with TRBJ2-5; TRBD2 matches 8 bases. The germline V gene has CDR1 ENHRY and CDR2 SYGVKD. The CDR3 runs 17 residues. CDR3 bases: TGTTCCATCAGTGAGAGCCCTGTAACTAGCGGCCAAGAGACCCAGTACTTC. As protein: CSISESPVTSGQETQYF.

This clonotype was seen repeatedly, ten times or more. The CDR3 DNA follows: TGTGCCAGCAGTGCTCGACTAGCGGAAGAGACCCAGTACTTC. The encoded protein is CASSARLAEETQYF. The V and J genes are TRBV27 and TRBJ2-5, with 9 positions matching TRBD2. The germline V gene has CDR1 MNHEY and CDR2 SMNVEV (reference sequence). This CDR3 comprises 14 residues. V was pared by 5 bases and J by 3 bases, with 4 bases of the junction left unmatched.

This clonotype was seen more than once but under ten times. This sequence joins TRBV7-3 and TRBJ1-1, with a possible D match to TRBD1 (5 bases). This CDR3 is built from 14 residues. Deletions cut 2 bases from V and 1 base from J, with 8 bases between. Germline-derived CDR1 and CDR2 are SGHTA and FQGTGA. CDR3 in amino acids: CASSLPGPNTEAFF. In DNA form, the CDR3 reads TGTGCCAGCAGCTTACCAGGGCCGAACACTGAAGCTTTCTTT.

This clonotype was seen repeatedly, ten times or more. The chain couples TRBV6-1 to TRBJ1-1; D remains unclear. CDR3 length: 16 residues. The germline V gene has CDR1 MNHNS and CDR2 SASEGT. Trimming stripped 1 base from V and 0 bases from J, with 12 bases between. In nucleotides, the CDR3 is TGTGCCAGCAGTGAAGGCCCGGGAGACTTGAACACTGAAGCTTTCTTT. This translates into CASSEGPGDLNTEAFF.

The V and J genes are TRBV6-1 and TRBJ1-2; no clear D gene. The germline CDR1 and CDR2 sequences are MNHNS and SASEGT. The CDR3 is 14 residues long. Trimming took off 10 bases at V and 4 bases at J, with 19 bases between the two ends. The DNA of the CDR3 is TGTGCCAACAGAGTGGACGGACGATCCTATGGCTACACCTTC. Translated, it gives CANRVDGRSYGYTF.

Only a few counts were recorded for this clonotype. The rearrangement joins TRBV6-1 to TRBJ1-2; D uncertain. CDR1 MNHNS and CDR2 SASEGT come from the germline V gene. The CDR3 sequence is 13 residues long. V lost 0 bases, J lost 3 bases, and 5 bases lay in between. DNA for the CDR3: TGTGCCAGCAGTGAAGCGGGGTACTATGGCTACACCTTC. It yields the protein CASSEAGYYGYTF.

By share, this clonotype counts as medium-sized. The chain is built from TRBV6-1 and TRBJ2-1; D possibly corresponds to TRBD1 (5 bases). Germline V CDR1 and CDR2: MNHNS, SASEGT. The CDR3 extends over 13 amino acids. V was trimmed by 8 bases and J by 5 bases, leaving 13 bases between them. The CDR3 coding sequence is TGTGCCAGCGGATCAGGGCCACACAATGAGCAGTTCTTC. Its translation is CASGSGPHNEQFF.

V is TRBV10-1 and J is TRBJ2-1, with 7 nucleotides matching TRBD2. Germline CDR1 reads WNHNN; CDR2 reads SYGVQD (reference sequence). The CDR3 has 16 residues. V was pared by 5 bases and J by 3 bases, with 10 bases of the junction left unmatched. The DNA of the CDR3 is TGCGCCAGCAGTACTGTGGCGGGAGCGGTCTACAATGAGCAGTTCTTC. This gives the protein CASSTVAGAVYNEQFF.

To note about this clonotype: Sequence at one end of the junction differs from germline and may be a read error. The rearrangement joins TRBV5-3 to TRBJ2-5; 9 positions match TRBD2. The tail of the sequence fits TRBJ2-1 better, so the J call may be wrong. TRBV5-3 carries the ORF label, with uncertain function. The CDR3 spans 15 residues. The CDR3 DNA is TGTGCCAGCAGCTTGGGGCTAGCGGGAAGCAATGAGCAGTTCTTC. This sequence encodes CASSLGLAGSNEQFF.

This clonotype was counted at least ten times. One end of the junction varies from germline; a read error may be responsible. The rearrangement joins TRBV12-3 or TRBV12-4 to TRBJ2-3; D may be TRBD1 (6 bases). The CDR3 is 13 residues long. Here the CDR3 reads CASSPDPQGSVFF. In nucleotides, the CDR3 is TGTGCCAGCAGTCCAGACCCACAGGGTTCAGTCTTTTTT.

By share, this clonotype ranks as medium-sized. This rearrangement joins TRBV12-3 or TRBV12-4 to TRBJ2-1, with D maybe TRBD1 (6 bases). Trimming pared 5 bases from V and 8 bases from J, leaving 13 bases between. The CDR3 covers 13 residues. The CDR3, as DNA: TGTGCCAGCAGTCTACTCAGGGGTCATGAGCAGTTCTTC. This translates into CASSLLRGHEQFF.

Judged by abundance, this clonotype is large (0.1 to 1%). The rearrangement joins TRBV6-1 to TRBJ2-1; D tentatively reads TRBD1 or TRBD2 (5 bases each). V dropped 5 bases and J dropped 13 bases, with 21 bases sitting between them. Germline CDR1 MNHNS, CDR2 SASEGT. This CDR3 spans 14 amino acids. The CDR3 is CASSRDPDQETQFF. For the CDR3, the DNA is TGTGCCAGCAGTCGGGACCCTGACCAAGAGACCCAGTTCTTC.

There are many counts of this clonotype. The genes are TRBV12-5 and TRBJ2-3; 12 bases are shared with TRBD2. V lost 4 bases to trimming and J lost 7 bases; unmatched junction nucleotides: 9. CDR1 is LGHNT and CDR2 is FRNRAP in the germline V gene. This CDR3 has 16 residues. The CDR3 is CASGWATSGSANTQYF. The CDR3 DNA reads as TGTGCTAGTGGTTGGGCGACTAGCGGGAGTGCGAATACGCAGTATTTT. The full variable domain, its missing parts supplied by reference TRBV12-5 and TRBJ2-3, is DARVTQTPRHKVTEMGQEVTMRCQPILGHNTVFWYRQTMMQGLELLAYFRNRAPLDDSGMPKDRFSAEMPDATLATLKIQPSEPRDSAVYFCASGWATSGSANTQYFGPGTRLTVL.

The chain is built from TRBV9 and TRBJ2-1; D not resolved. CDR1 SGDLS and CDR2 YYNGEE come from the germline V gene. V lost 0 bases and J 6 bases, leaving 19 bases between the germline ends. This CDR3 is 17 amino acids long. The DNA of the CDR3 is TGTGCCAGCAGCGTAGATTCAGGCTTCAGCGACCTCAATGAGCAGTTCTTC. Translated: CASSVDSGFSDLNEQFF.